These 13 T cell receptor beta chains were sequenced from one sample in a study of beta chain features in type 1 diabetes. Investigators reverse transcribed all isolated RNA, so they sequenced expressed TCRB transcripts. TCRdb's table, derived via immunoSEQ multiplex PCR, lists solely in-frame clones and lacks some. In the table there are roughly 300,000 clones, 7% to 9% of which are singletons. Sequencing was performed on central memory CD4+ T cells from blood. The source is a woman aged 18-29 years in good health.

The DNA of the CDR3 is TGCAGCGTTGTGGACGGCACCGGGGAGCTGTTTTTT. Its translation is CSVVDGTGELFF. This sequence joins TRBV29-1 and TRBJ2-2; no reliable D call. V was clipped by 4 bases and J by 4 bases, with 7 bases between them. CDR3 length: 12 residues. The germline CDR1 and CDR2 sequences are SQVTM and ANQGSEA.

For this clone: The same CDR3 also results from other DNA sequences found in this sample. The chain recombines TRBV20-1 with TRBJ2-5; D uncertain. The V end was cut by 6 bases, the J end by 5 bases, with 7 bases between. Germline loops: CDR1 DFQATT, CDR2 SNEGSKA (reference sequence). There are 10 residues in the CDR3. CDR3 nucleotides: TGCAGTGCGCGAGACGAGACCCAGTACTTC. Its translation is CSARDETQYF.

In its sample, this clone was seen many times. This chain links TRBV11-1 with TRBJ1-5; perhaps TRBD1 as D (5 bases). CDR1 and CDR2 (germline): SGHAT, FQDESV (reference sequence). This CDR3 is 15 amino acids long. Trimming shortened V by 4 bases and J by 3 bases, and 13 bases separated the two germline ends. CDR3 loop: CASSYGQRLNQPQHF. CDR3 sequence (DNA): TGTGCCAGCAGCTACGGACAAAGGCTCAATCAGCCCCAGCATTTT.

This sequence joins TRBV18 and TRBJ1-2; D is possibly TRBD1 (6 bases). The CDR3 covers 14 residues. Germline V gene sequence: CDR1 KGHSH, CDR2 LQKENI. Deletions cut 6 bases from V and 5 bases from J, with 16 bases between. CDR3: CASSSDRHIYGYTF. The CDR3 DNA reads as TGTGCCAGCTCGTCGGACAGACACATATATGGCTACACCTTC.

This clone was seen only a few times. The rearrangement joins TRBV28 to TRBJ1-1; 8 bases map to TRBD1. The CDR3 is 15 amino acids. Germline lookup yields CDR1 MDHEN and CDR2 SYDVKM. J was trimmed by 1 base and V by 4 bases; bases with no gene match: 5. The DNA for the CDR3 is TGTGCCAGCAGTTCCCCAGGGACAGGGAACACTGAAGCTTTCTTT. Translation: CASSSPGTGNTEAFF.

V is TRBV7-8 and J is TRBJ2-5, with TRBD2 matching over 7 bases. The V and J ends lost 3 bases and 4 bases, in that order; junction bases with no gene match: 5. CDR3 length equals 14 residues. The germline CDR1 and CDR2 sequences are SGHVS and FQNEAQ. The DNA for the CDR3 is TGTGCCAGCAGCTTCGCGGGCGGGGGAGAGACCCAGTACTTC. The encoded protein is CASSFAGGGETQYF. The whole variable domain, filled in from reference TRBV7-8 and TRBJ2-5, reads GAGVSQSPRYKVAKRGQDVALRCDPISGHVSLFWYQQALGQGPEFLTYFQNEAQLDKSGLPSDRFFAERPEGSVSTLKIQRTQQEDSAVYLCASSFAGGGETQYFGPGTRLLVL.

CDR3 in DNA: TGTGCCAGCAGCTCTACTAGGGGACTAGCGGGAGTCGAGGAGCAGTTCTTC. This gives the protein CASSSTRGLAGVEEQFF. This chain uses TRBV7-9 with TRBJ2-1, with 14 bases that match TRBD2. The CDR3 is 17 amino acids. V shed 4 bases, J shed 10 bases, and the junction held 12 bases outside the gene matches. Germline CDR1 is SEHNR and CDR2 is FQNEAQ (reference sequence).

V is TRBV27 and J is TRBJ1-1; D remains ambiguous. The CDR3 extends over 14 amino acids. The germline CDR1 and CDR2 sequences are MNHEY and SMNVEV (reference sequence). Trimming pared 6 bases from V and 3 bases from J, leaving 14 bases between. In DNA, the CDR3 is TGTGCCAGCAGACCCCCCTCGATGGACACTGAAGCTTTCTTT. It yields the protein CASRPPSMDTEAFF.

The V call is TRBV19, the J call TRBJ1-5; D possibly corresponds to TRBD1 (5 bases). Trimming removed 2 bases at V and 7 bases at J, with 12 bases between. The CDR3 has 14 amino acids. Germline loops: CDR1 LNHDA, CDR2 SQIVND (reference sequence). This CDR3 is CASSISQGGQPQHF. For the CDR3, the DNA is TGTGCCAGTAGTATAAGTCAGGGCGGCCAGCCCCAGCATTTT.

The chain carries TRBV5-4 and TRBJ2-7, with TRBD1 matching over 7 bases. CDR1 and CDR2 from the germline V gene are SGHNT and YYREEE (reference sequence). J lost 1 base, V lost 5 bases, and 6 bases had no gene match. This CDR3 is built from 14 residues. In DNA, the CDR3 is TGTGCCAGCAGACCTAAGGGACAGTCCTACGAGCAGTACTTC. Encoded protein: CASRPKGQSYEQYF.

This sequence joins TRBV11-2 and TRBJ2-5; D may be TRBD1 (5 bases). Between the trimmed V and J ends, which lost 5 bases and 1 base, there was a span of 14 bases. CDR1 and CDR2 (germline): SGHAT, FQNNGV. This CDR3 is 15 amino acids long. This CDR3 reads CASSPVGARQETQYF. CDR3 in DNA: TGTGCCAGCAGCCCCGTTGGGGCCCGCCAAGAGACCCAGTACTTC. Full variable domain (remainder filled in from reference TRBV11-2 and TRBJ2-5): EAGVAQSPRYKIIEKRQSVAFWCNPISGHATLYWYQQILGQGPKLLIQFQNNGVVDDSQLPKDRFSAERLKGVDSTLKIQPAKLEDSAVYLCASSPVGARQETQYFGPGTRLLVL.

This clone was recorded many times. The rearrangement uses TRBV5-6 and TRBJ2-6; D gene unclear. V lost 4 bases and J lost 0, with 5 bases in between. This CDR3 has 14 residues. Germline V lookup: CDR1 SGHDT, CDR2 YYEEEE. CDR3 loop: CASSPISGANVLTF. The CDR3 region has the DNA TGTGCCAGCAGCCCGATCTCTGGGGCCAACGTCCTGACTTTC.

The J gene is TRBJ2-1, the V gene TRBV7-2, with 9 bases matching TRBD1. CDR1 is SGHTA and CDR2 is FQGNSA in the germline V gene. Unmatched junction bases numbered 20, after V lost 5 bases and J lost 15 bases. CDR3 length: 16 residues. The CDR3 DNA reads TGTGCCAGCAGCGGTCGAGCCGGGACAGGGATGAGTCCGACGTTCTTC. Encoded protein: CASSGRAGTGMSPTFF.